The present entry profiles one T cell receptor beta chain with its context. With 3 bases clipped from V and 0 bases from J, the junction kept 2 bases outside the gene matches. This CDR3 has 14 residues. Germline-derived CDR1 and CDR2 are SGHRS and YFSETQ. These data come from a study of T cell responses to AZD1222 COVID-19 vaccine. Clones were read by immunoSEQ multiplex PCR, and TCRdb kept only the in-frame ones, dropping some. The table lists approximately 84,000 clones, around 89% of them singletons. This chain joins TRBV5-1 and TRBJ1-1, with 7 bases identical to TRBD1. This TCR came from an adult in good health. The source was peripheral blood, collected on day 0 of AZD1222 vaccination. The CDR3: CASSWDSLNTEAFF. The CDR3 bases are TGCGCCAGCAGCTGGGACAGCCTGAACACTGAAGCTTTCTTT.